A single sample gave rise to the 32 T cell receptor beta chains below, sequenced in a study of blood T cell repertoires in COVID-19 (dated by TCRdb to 2018 to 2020). The protocol used for the library was the immunoSEQ multiplex PCR assay. The table was pulled from immuneACCESS by TCRdb, which kept in-frame rearrangements only. Such tables lose some clones; where checked, under half of the loss comes from unresolved V genes, and the rest has no known cause. For this sample the table gives approximately 140,000 clones, of which around 80% were detected only once. The ten top clones hold 3.5% to 4.5% of the sample. Sequenced material: peripheral blood. The origin of the receptors is a man aged 55 to 70 with acute or convalescent COVID-19.

V and J are TRBV19 and TRBJ1-5; maybe TRBD1 (6 bases). This CDR3 region has 14 residues. V was trimmed by 5 bases and J by 3 bases, leaving 11 bases between them. Germline V lookup: CDR1 LNHDA, CDR2 SQIVND (reference sequence). CDR3 region: CASSLTGPNQPQHF. The CDR3, as DNA: TGTGCCAGTAGTCTGACAGGCCCCAATCAGCCCCAGCATTTT.

This chain links TRBV7-9 with TRBJ2-1; perhaps TRBD2 as D (7 bases). V lost 6 bases, J lost 2 bases, and 17 bases lay in between. The length of the CDR3 is 16 residues. The germline V gene encodes CDR1 SEHNR and CDR2 FQNEAQ (reference sequence). The CDR3 loop is CASSPFQGRAYNEQFF. The CDR3 DNA reads as TGTGCCAGCAGTCCATTTCAGGGGAGGGCCTACAATGAGCAGTTCTTC. The complete variable domain, with remaining parts taken from reference TRBV7-9 and TRBJ2-1, reads DTGVSQNPRHKITKRGQNVTFRCDPISEHNRLYWYRQTLGQGPEFLTYFQNEAQLEKSRLLSDRFSAERPKGSFSTLEIQRTEQGDSAMYLCASSPFQGRAYNEQFFGPGTRLTVL.

The chain combines TRBV18 with TRBJ1-5; a weak D match, TRBD1 (6 bases). V lost 3 bases, J lost 0 bases, and 9 bases lay in between. Germline-derived CDR1 and CDR2 are KGHSH and LQKENI. The length of the CDR3 is 15 residues. CDR3 nucleotide sequence: TGTGCCAGCTCACCCCAGGGGAGTAGCAATCAGCCCCAGCATTTT. This codes for CASSPQGSSNQPQHF. Based on the CDR3 plus reference TRBV18 and TRBJ1-5, the full variable domain is NAGVMQNPRHLVRRRGQEARLRCSPMKGHSHVYWYRQLPEEGLKFMVYLQKENIIDESGMPKERFSAEFPKEGPSILRIQQVVRGDSAAYFCASSPQGSSNQPQHFGDGTRLSIL.

In its sample, this clone was seen once. J is TRBJ1-6 and V is TRBV5-1, with a weak D call TRBD1 (6 bases). The CDR3 loop spans 15 amino acids. Trimming removed 0 bases from V and 9 bases from J, with 13 bases in between. Germline V gene lookup returns CDR1 SGHRS and CDR2 YFSETQ. For the CDR3, the DNA is TGCGCCAGCAGCTTGGTGTCAGGGGAAAGTTCACCCCTCCACTTT. As protein: CASSLVSGESSPLHF.

The rearrangement links TRBV3-1 (or the pseudogene TRBV3-2) to TRBJ1-6, with D hard to call. This CDR3 has 13 amino acids. Germline CDR1 and CDR2: LGHDT and YNNKEL (reference sequence). V was pared by 1 base and J by 11 bases, with 9 bases between. The CDR3 sequence: CASSQGVEAPLHF. In nucleotides, the CDR3 is TGTGCCAGCAGCCAAGGAGTTGAGGCACCCCTCCACTTT.

This rearrangement joins TRBV6-5 to TRBJ1-1, with 8 bases aligning to TRBD1. The CDR3 contains 13 residues. From germline, CDR1 is MNHEY and CDR2 SVGAGI. V was clipped by 6 bases and J by 8 bases; unmatched bases: 8. The CDR3, as DNA: TGTGCCAGCAGGCAGGGGGCGGCCTCCGAAGCTTTCTTT. Encoded protein: CASRQGAASEAFF.

This clone occurred a few times. The chain recombines TRBV28 with TRBJ2-6; TRBD1 is a possible D gene (5 bases). Looked up from germline, CDR1 is MDHEN and CDR2 is SYDVKM. Trimming removed 3 bases from V and 4 bases from J, with 13 bases in between. The CDR3 covers 16 residues. The CDR3 sequence is CASSFLRGQGANVLTF. As DNA, the CDR3 is TGTGCCAGCAGTTTCCTAAGGGGCCAAGGGGCCAACGTCCTGACTTTC.

This rearrangement joins TRBV14 to TRBJ2-3, with D uncertain. This CDR3 comprises 13 residues. V was shortened by 2 bases and J by 2 bases, with 5 bases between the two germline ends. The germline gives CDR1 SGHDN, CDR2 FVKESK. CDR3 nucleotides: TGTGCCAGCAGCCAATACAACACAGATACGCAGTATTTT. This codes for CASSQYNTDTQYF.

V and J are TRBV6-5 and TRBJ2-1; a possible D gene is TRBD2 (5 bases). The CDR3 runs to 16 residues. With 0 bases removed from V and 9 bases from J, the gap between germline ends came to 18 bases. Germline V gene data show CDR1 as MNHEY and CDR2 as SVGAGI. CDR3 loop: CASSYSSDGGFGEQFF. The CDR3 region has the DNA TGTGCCAGCAGTTACTCGTCGGACGGAGGATTTGGTGAGCAGTTCTTC.

The gene calls are TRBV7-2 and TRBJ2-1, with D possibly TRBD2 on 5 matching bases. Trimming took 4 bases from V and 7 from J, leaving 17 bases between them. Looked up from germline, CDR1 is SGHTA and CDR2 is FQGNSA. This CDR3 comprises 15 residues. Here the CDR3 reads CASSSLEGFGNEQFF. In nucleotides, the CDR3 is TGTGCCAGCAGCTCGTTAGAGGGCTTTGGAAATGAGCAGTTCTTC. Full variable domain (outside the CDR3, taken from reference TRBV7-2 and TRBJ2-1): GAGVSQSPSNKVTEKGKDVELRCDPISGHTALYWYRQSLGQGLEFLIYFQGNSAPDKSGLPSDRFSAERTGGSVSTLTIQRTQQEDSAVYLCASSSLEGFGNEQFFGPGTRLTVL.

V is TRBV7-2 and J is TRBJ1-1; D gene unclear. The CDR3 has 16 residues. The V gene lost 4 bases and the J gene lost 4 bases, with 19 bases spanning the gap. Germline-derived CDR1 and CDR2 are SGHTA and FQGNSA. This chain's CDR3 is CASSSTPVLGFTEAFF. The CDR3 region has the DNA TGTGCCAGCAGCTCCACCCCGGTACTCGGGTTCACTGAAGCTTTCTTT. Together with reference TRBV7-2 and TRBJ1-1, the CDR3 gives the full variable domain: GAGVSQSPSNKVTEKGKDVELRCDPISGHTALYWYRQSLGQGLEFLIYFQGNSAPDKSGLPSDRFSAERTGGSVSTLTIQRTQQEDSAVYLCASSSTPVLGFTEAFFGQGTRLTVV.

V usage is TRBV7-8 and J usage is TRBJ1-5, with D perhaps TRBD1 (5 bases). Germline CDR1 and CDR2: SGHVS and FQNEAQ. This CDR3 has 17 residues. Trimming removed 6 bases at V and 3 bases at J, with 21 bases between. This CDR3 reads CASSQSGTLEVNQPQHF. The CDR3 DNA is TGTGCCAGCAGTCAGAGCGGGACCCTAGAGGTCAATCAGCCCCAGCATTTT.

This clone came up once. The chain couples TRBV3-1 (or the pseudogene TRBV3-2) to TRBJ2-1, with 7 bases fitting TRBD2. J lost 10 bases, V lost 5 bases, and 8 bases had no gene match. CDR3 size: 13 residues. In germline, CDR1 is LGHDT, CDR2 YNNKEL (reference sequence). The CDR3 loop reads CASSNPGTTEQFF. The CDR3, as DNA: TGTGCCAGCAGCAACCCCGGGACTACCGAGCAGTTCTTC.

There are a few counts of this clone. The genes are TRBV4-2 and TRBJ2-3, with 11 bases that match TRBD2. V was pared by 0 bases and J by 1 base, with 15 bases of the junction left unmatched. This CDR3 contains 21 residues. Per the germline V gene, CDR1 is LGHNA and CDR2 is YNFKEQ. CDR3 in DNA: TGTGCCAGCAGCCAAGACTCCGGTACTAGCGGGGGCATTAGGGGCACAGATACGCAGTATTTT. Encoded protein: CASSQDSGTSGGIRGTDTQYF.

The rearrangement links TRBV11-3 to TRBJ1-3; maybe TRBD1 (5 bases). CDR1 is SGHNT, CDR2 YENEEA, per germline. This CDR3 contains 14 residues. The V end lost 3 bases, the J end lost 0 bases, and 6 bases lay between the germline ends. DNA for the CDR3: TGTGCCAGCAGCTTGACAGCCTCTGGAAACACCATATATTTT. Amino acid sequence: CASSLTASGNTIYF.

Many counts were recorded for this clone. The gene calls are TRBV10-3 and TRBJ2-1, with D possibly being TRBD1 (6 bases). Germline V gene lookup returns CDR1 ENHRY and CDR2 SYGVKD. The CDR3 totals 13 residues. V was shortened by 6 bases and J by 7 bases, with 13 bases between the two germline ends. Written as DNA, the CDR3 is TGTGCCATCAGGGACAGCTCGGGGAATGAGCAGTTCTTC. It is translated as CAIRDSSGNEQFF.

The rearrangement joins TRBV25-1 to TRBJ2-7; 9 nucleotides match TRBD1. Germline V gives CDR1 MGHDK, CDR2 SYGVNS. The junction had 12 bases not matched to a gene; V was cut back by 3 bases and J by 9 bases. This CDR3 is 15 amino acids long. CDR3 in amino acids: CASSDPGPGQGPQYF. The CDR3 DNA reads as TGTGCCAGCAGTGATCCAGGGCCGGGACAGGGCCCGCAGTACTTC.

This rearrangement joins TRBV5-4 to TRBJ2-7; possible D gene TRBD1, 6 bases. Germline lookup yields CDR1 SGHNT and CDR2 YYREEE (reference sequence). The CDR3 runs to 14 residues. Deletions cut 5 bases from V and 3 bases from J, with 15 bases between. CDR3 region: CASSPQGKSYEQYF. As DNA, the CDR3 is TGTGCCAGCAGTCCTCAGGGGAAGAGCTACGAGCAGTACTTC.

This chain uses TRBV4-1 with TRBJ2-7; 8 bases line up with TRBD1. The CDR3 runs to 16 residues. V was clipped by 3 bases and J by 0 bases; unmatched bases: 7. Germline loops: CDR1 MGHRA, CDR2 YSYEKL. The CDR3 here is CASSHAGTGSSYEQYF. The CDR3 nucleotides are TGCGCCAGCAGCCACGCCGGGACAGGCAGCTCCTACGAGCAGTACTTC.

CDR3 nucleotides: TGTGCCAGCAGTTTATCCCGAGGGACTGAAGCTTTCTTT. Encoded protein: CASSLSRGTEAFF. The V and J genes are TRBV28 and TRBJ1-1, with unresolved D. CDR1 is MDHEN, CDR2 SYDVKM, per germline. This CDR3 contains 13 residues. V was cut by 1 base and J by 5 bases, with 8 bases left in between.

The count of this clone is one. The chain carries TRBV28 and TRBJ1-2; D is ambiguous. CDR1 and CDR2 from the germline V gene are MDHEN and SYDVKM. The CDR3 has 15 amino acids. The V gene lost 5 bases and the J gene lost 8 bases, with 21 bases spanning the gap. CDR3 bases: TGTGCCAGCAGTACGGCTGTGGCAGGCGCTCGAGGCTACACCTTC. Residues: CASSTAVAGARGYTF.

The chain recombines TRBV2 with TRBJ1-2; D is uncertain. Trimming took off 3 bases at V and 5 bases at J, with 13 bases between the two ends. Germline CDR1 is SNHLY and CDR2 is FYNNEI. The CDR3 runs to 14 residues. The CDR3 nucleotides read TGTGCCAGCAGTGATTATGGGCAAGCTTATGGCTACACCTTC. It specifies CASSDYGQAYGYTF.

The chain carries TRBV2 and TRBJ2-2; 7 bases match TRBD2. V dropped 5 bases and J dropped 4; count of bases not matched to a gene: 16. CDR3 length equals 18 residues. In germline, CDR1 is SNHLY, CDR2 FYNNEI. CDR3 residues: CASSPFILGRGSTGELFF. The CDR3, as DNA: TGTGCCAGCAGTCCCTTTATCTTGGGGAGGGGATCCACCGGGGAGCTGTTTTTT.

V is TRBV19 and J is TRBJ1-1; 8 bases match TRBD1. V was clipped by 9 bases and J by 1 base; unmatched bases: 10. CDR1 and CDR2 (germline): LNHDA, SQIVND (reference sequence). The CDR3 totals 15 residues. CDR3 sequence reads: CASSLDRARNTEAFF. The CDR3 region has the DNA TGTGCCAGCTCATTGGACAGGGCGAGGAACACTGAAGCTTTCTTT.

This chain uses TRBV9 with TRBJ1-5, with D possibly TRBD1 on 5 matching bases. The germline V gene has CDR1 SGDLS and CDR2 YYNGEE. V was shortened by 1 base and J by 1 base, with 9 bases between the two germline ends. CDR3 length: 15 amino acids. The CDR3: CASSVSQGSNQPQHF. CDR3 DNA sequence: TGTGCCAGCAGCGTATCTCAGGGAAGCAATCAGCCCCAGCATTTT.

The chain is built from TRBV10-3 and TRBJ1-2; D perhaps matches TRBD1 (5 bases). V dropped 4 bases and J dropped 4 bases, with 13 bases sitting between them. Germline V gives CDR1 ENHRY, CDR2 SYGVKD. This CDR3 is built from 14 residues. This chain's CDR3 is CAISGNGQIYGYTF. In nucleotides, the CDR3 is TGTGCCATCAGTGGGAACGGACAAATCTATGGCTACACCTTC.

DNA for the CDR3: TGTGCCAGCAGCTCCCCCGGGACTAGCGGGGGGGAGCTGTTTTTT. Translating gives CASSSPGTSGGELFF. The chain uses TRBV7-9 and TRBJ2-2; 12 bases map to TRBD2. V lost 4 bases to trimming and J lost 8 bases; unmatched junction nucleotides: 5. Germline V lookup: CDR1 SEHNR, CDR2 FQNEAQ (reference sequence). This CDR3 is built from 15 residues.

V and J are TRBV4-3 and TRBJ2-1; D perhaps matches TRBD1 (6 bases). The CDR3 runs 16 residues. Trimming pared 0 bases from V and 0 bases from J, leaving 9 bases between. Germline values: CDR1 LGHNA, CDR2 YSLEER. CDR3 DNA sequence: TGCGCCAGCAGCCAAGAAGGGGGAAGCTCCTACAATGAGCAGTTCTTC. This sequence encodes CASSQEGGSSYNEQFF.

This clone has a handful of counts. Other DNA sequences in this sample translate to the same CDR3. The V call is TRBV4-2, the J call TRBJ2-7, with 8 bases aligning to TRBD2. Germline V gene lookup returns CDR1 LGHNA and CDR2 YNFKEQ. After removal of 4 bases from V and 5 bases from J, the junction contained 7 bases not matched to a gene. This CDR3 contains 14 residues. CDR3 loop: CASSLYSGIDEQYF. CDR3 sequence (DNA): TGTGCCAGCAGCCTGTATAGCGGGATTGACGAGCAGTACTTC.

The chain joins TRBV2 to TRBJ1-3, with a possible D match to TRBD1 (5 bases). The V end lost 6 bases, the J end lost 8 bases, and 11 bases lay between the germline ends. The CDR3 loop spans 12 amino acids. Germline CDR1 is SNHLY and CDR2 is FYNNEI. CDR3 coding DNA: TGTGCCAGCAGAGATACAGGTTACACCATATATTTT. Translated, it gives CASRDTGYTIYF.

DNA of the CDR3: TGTGCCCTCGCCCAGGAGACCCAGTACTTC. It is translated as CALAQETQYF. The chain carries TRBV4-2 and TRBJ2-5; D is ambiguous. Germline V gives CDR1 LGHNA, CDR2 YNFKEQ. The CDR3 length is 10 residues. With 11 bases removed from V and 5 bases from J, the gap between germline ends came to 9 bases.

Only one count was recorded for this clone. V is TRBV28 and J is TRBJ2-3; the D gene is possibly TRBD2 (6 bases). Germline V gene lookup returns CDR1 MDHEN and CDR2 SYDVKM. This CDR3 is 14 amino acids long. Between the trimmed V and J ends, which lost 2 bases and 7 bases, there was a span of 13 bases. CDR3 residues: CASSLPGGSNTQYF. In DNA form, the CDR3 reads TGTGCCAGCAGTTTACCCGGGGGTTCGAATACGCAGTATTTT.